Presented here are 8 T cell receptor beta chains from one specimen sequenced in a study of blood T cell repertoires in COVID-19. TCRdb keeps only in-frame clones here, not all; method: immunoSEQ multiplex PCR. The sample has around 250,000 clones, around 85% seen once. The sample comprised PBMCs or T cells enriched from blood (not recorded which). All receptors derive from a woman aged 50 to 65 who had recovered from COVID-19.

The rearrangement joins TRBV19 to TRBJ2-1; TRBD2 agrees at 9 bases. Trimming cost V 3 bases and J 6 bases; bases outside gene matches: 6. The germline gives CDR1 LNHDA, CDR2 SQIVND (reference sequence). The CDR3 is 15 amino acids. This chain's CDR3 is CASSIWSSGTNEQFF. The CDR3 nucleotides are TGTGCCAGTAGTATCTGGTCTAGCGGGACCAATGAGCAGTTCTTC. Combining the CDR3 with reference TRBV19 and TRBJ2-1 gives the whole variable domain DGGITQSPKYLFRKEGQNVTLSCEQNLNHDAMYWYRQDPGQGLRLIYYSQIVNDFQKGDIAEGYSVSREKKESFPLTVTSAQKNPTAFYLCASSIWSSGTNEQFFGPGTRLTVL.

The chain is built from TRBV3-1 (or the pseudogene TRBV3-2) and TRBJ1-6; D is perhaps TRBD1 (6 bases). Trimming pared 8 bases from V and 2 bases from J, leaving 10 bases between. Looked up from germline, CDR1 is LGHDT and CDR2 is YNNKEL (reference sequence). The CDR3 has 14 residues. The CDR3 bases are TGTGCCAGCGTCCAGGGGACCTATAATTCACCCCTCCACTTT. The encoded protein is CASVQGTYNSPLHF.

The chain joins TRBV29-1 to TRBJ1-4, with TRBD1 matching 7 bases. The CDR3 consists of 11 residues. V was clipped by 6 bases and J by 8 bases; unmatched bases: 3. Germline V CDR1 and CDR2: SQVTM, ANQGSEA. DNA of the CDR3: TGCAGCGTAGAACAGGGGGAAAAACTGTTTTTT. It codes for CSVEQGEKLFF. Together with reference TRBV29-1 and TRBJ1-4, the CDR3 gives the full variable domain: SAVISQKPSRDICQRGTSLTIQCQVDSQVTMMFWYRQQPGQSLTLIATANQGSEATYESGFVIDKFPISRPNLTFSTLTVSNMSPEDSSIYLCSVEQGEKLFFGSGTQLSVL.

The chain has TRBV28 and TRBJ1-1; unclear D gene. The CDR3 contains 15 residues. The germline gives CDR1 MDHEN, CDR2 SYDVKM. Trimming pared 2 bases from V and 0 bases from J, leaving 10 bases between. CDR3 amino acids: CASSLRVVLNTEAFF. DNA for the CDR3: TGTGCCAGCAGTTTACGGGTGGTATTGAACACTGAAGCTTTCTTT. Drawing the rest from reference TRBV28 and TRBJ1-1, the complete variable domain is DVKVTQSSRYLVKRTGEKVFLECVQDMDHENMFWYRQDPGLGLRLIYFSYDVKMKEKGDIPEGYSVSREKKERFSLILESASTNQTSMYLCASSLRVVLNTEAFFGQGTRLTVV.

The count of this clone is one. The CDR3 reads CASSSVGGGNYGYTF. CDR3 coding DNA: TGTGCCAGCAGCTCCGTTGGAGGCGGTAACTATGGCTACACCTTC. The chain recombines TRBV7-9 with TRBJ1-2; D gene unclear. Germline V gene sequence: CDR1 SEHNR, CDR2 FQNEAQ (reference sequence). V gave up 4 bases and J gave up 1 base, with 13 bases separating them. The CDR3 covers 15 residues.

The rearrangement joins TRBV5-4 to TRBJ1-1; D is possibly TRBD1 (6 bases). Germline V gene lookup returns CDR1 SGHNT and CDR2 YYREEE (reference sequence). V was clipped by 0 bases and J by 3 bases, with 12 bases between them. This CDR3 region has 15 residues. Written as DNA, the CDR3 is TGTGCCAGCAGCTTGGTGGTGGGGGCAGACACTGAAGCTTTCTTT. It translates to CASSLVVGADTEAFF.

The rearrangement links TRBV28 to TRBJ2-7, with D possibly being TRBD2 (6 bases). The V end lost 5 bases, the J end lost 3 bases, and 11 bases lay between the germline ends. This CDR3 has 13 residues. Germline CDR1 and CDR2: MDHEN and SYDVKM. CDR3 sequence (DNA): TGTGCCAGCAGTAAAGGGACTGACTACGAGCAGTACTTC. Protein sequence: CASSKGTDYEQYF.

This rearrangement joins TRBV23-1 to TRBJ1-2; D unclear. TRBV23-1 is flagged as an ORF with uncertain function. V dropped 8 bases and J dropped 7 bases, with 26 bases sitting between them. CDR3 length equals 16 residues. The CDR3: CASEQGGFREDAGYTF. CDR3 sequence (DNA): TGCGCCAGCGAGCAAGGTGGATTTCGGGAAGATGCTGGCTACACCTTC.